The present entry profiles one T cell receptor beta chain with its context. This sample was taken from a study of CD8 T cells in Susac syndrome. V lost 0 bases to trimming and J lost 3 bases, with 12 bases between them. In germline, CDR1 is SGHTA, CDR2 FQGNSA. The CDR3 covers 15 residues. Random hexamers were used to reverse transcribe an amount of about 0.45 to 1 ug RNA. TCRdb processed the immunoSEQ multiplex PCR reads anew with MiXCR; each CDR3 protein has one entry. The table includes approximately 130,000 distinct CDR3 sequences, roughly 92% detected once. The clonotype comes from a human donor in good health. The sequencing input was CD4+ T cells from PBMCs. The chain employs TRBV7-2 and TRBJ2-7; D possibly corresponds to TRBD1 (6 bases). The DNA of the CDR3 is TGTGCCAGCAGCTTAGCTACAGGGTGGGTCTACGAGCAGTACTTC. Protein: CASSLATGWVYEQYF.